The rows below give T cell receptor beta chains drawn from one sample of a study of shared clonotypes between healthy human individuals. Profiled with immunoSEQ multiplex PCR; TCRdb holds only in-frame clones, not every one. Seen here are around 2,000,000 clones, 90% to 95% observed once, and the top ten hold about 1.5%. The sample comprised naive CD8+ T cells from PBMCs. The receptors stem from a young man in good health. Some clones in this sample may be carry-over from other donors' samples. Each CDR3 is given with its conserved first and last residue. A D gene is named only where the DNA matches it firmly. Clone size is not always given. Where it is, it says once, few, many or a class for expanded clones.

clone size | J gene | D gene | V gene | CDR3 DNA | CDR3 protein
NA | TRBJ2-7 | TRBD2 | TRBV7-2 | TGTGCCAGCAGCCCTGGGGCCGGGGGGAGCTACGAGCAGTACTTC | CASSPGAGGSYEQYF
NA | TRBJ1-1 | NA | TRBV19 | TGTGCCAGTAGCCTGCTTGGGAGGCCCGCGGAAGCTTTCTTT | CASSLLGRPAEAFF
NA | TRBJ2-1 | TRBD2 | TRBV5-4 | TGTGCCAGCAGACCTAGCGGGGGGTACAATGAGCAGTTCTTC | CASRPSGGYNEQFF
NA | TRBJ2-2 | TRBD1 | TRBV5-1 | TGCGCCAGCAGCCCCACGGACAGGGAACTAAAGATGCTGAACACCGGGGAGCTGTTTTTT | CASSPTDRELKMLNTGELFF
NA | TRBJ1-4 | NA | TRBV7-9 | TGTGCCAGCAGCAAAGTGGGGAGGCTTGAAAAACTGTTTTTT | CASSKVGRLEKLFF
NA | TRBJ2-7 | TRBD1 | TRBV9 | TGTGCCAGCAGCGCCCCGGGACAGCCTCTCGAGCAGTACTTC | CASSAPGQPLEQYF
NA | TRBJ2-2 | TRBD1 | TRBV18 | TGTGCCAGCTCACCATGGACAGGGGGCGGCGACGCCGGGGAGCTGTTTTTT | CASSPWTGGGDAGELFF
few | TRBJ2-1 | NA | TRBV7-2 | TGTGCCAGCAGCCCACGGGACTTAGAGCAGTTCTTC | CASSPRDLEQFF
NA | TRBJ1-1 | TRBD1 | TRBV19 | TGTGCCAGTAGTGAGGGACCGGGACAGGGGTCCACTGAAGCTTTCTTT | CASSEGPGQGSTEAFF
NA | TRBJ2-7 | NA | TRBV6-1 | TGTGCCAGCGACAGAGAGCAGTACTTC | CASDREQYF
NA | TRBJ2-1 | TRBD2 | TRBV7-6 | TGTGCCAGCAGCTCGGGGGGCGCCGGGACTAGCGGCTACAATGAGCAGTTCTTC | CASSSGGAGTSGYNEQFF
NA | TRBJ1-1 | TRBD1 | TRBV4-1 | TGCGCCAGCAGCCAGACAGGGATGAGCACTGAAGCTTTCTTT | CASSQTGMSTEAFF
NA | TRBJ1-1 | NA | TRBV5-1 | TGCGCCAGCAGGACGGGGTCTGAAGCTTTCTTT | CASRTGSEAFF
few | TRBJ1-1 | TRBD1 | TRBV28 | TGTGCCAGCAGTATAGGACAGGGAGGCACTGAAGCTTTCTTT | CASSIGQGGTEAFF
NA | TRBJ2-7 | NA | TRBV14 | TGTGCCAGCAGCCAACCATCCTACGAGCAGTACTTC | CASSQPSYEQYF
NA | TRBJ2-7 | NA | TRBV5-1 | TGCGCCAGCTCCGGCCCAGGGGCCCCCTACGAGCAGTACTTC | CASSGPGAPYEQYF
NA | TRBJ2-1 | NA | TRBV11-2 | TGTGCCAGCAGCTTAGTCTGGCGGTCTTACTACAATGAGCAGTTCTTC | CASSLVWRSYYNEQFF